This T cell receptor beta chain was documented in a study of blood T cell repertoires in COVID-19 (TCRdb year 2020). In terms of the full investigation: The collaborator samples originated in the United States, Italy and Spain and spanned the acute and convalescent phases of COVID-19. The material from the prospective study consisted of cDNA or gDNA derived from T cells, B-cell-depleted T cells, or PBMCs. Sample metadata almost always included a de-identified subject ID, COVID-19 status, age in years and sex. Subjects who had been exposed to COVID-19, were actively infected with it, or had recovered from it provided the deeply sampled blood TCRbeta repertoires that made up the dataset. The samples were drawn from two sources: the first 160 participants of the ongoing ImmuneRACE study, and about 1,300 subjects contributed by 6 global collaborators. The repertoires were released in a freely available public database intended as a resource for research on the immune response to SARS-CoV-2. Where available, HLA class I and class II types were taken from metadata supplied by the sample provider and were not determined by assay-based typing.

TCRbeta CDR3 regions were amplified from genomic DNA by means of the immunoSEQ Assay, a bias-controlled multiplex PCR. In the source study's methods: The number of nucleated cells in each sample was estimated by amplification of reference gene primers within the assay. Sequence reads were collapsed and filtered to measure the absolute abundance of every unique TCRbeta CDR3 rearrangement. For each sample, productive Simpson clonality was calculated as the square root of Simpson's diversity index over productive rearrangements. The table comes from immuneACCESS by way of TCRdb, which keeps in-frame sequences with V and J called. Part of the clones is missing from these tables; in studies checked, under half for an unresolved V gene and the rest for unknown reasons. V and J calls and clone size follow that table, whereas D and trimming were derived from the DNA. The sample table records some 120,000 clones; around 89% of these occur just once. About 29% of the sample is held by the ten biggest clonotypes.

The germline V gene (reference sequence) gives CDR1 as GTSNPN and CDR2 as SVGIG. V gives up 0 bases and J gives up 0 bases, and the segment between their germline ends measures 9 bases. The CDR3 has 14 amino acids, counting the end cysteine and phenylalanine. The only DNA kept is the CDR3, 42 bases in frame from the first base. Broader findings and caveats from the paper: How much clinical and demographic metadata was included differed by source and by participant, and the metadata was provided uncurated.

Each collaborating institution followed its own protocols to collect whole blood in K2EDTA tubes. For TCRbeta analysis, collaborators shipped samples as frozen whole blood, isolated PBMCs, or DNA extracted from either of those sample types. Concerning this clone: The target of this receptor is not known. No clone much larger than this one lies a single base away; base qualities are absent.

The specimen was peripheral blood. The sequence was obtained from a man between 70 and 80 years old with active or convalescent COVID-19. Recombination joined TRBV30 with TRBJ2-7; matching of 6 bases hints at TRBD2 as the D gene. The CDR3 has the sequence CAWSVPGVSYEQYF. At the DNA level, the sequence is TGTGCCTGGAGTGTACCGGGGGTCTCCTACGAGCAGTACTTC. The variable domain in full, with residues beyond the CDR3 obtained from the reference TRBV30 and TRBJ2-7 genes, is SQTIHQWPATLVQPVGSPLSLECTVEGTSNPNLYWYRQAAGRGLQLLFYSVGIGQISSEVPQNLSASRPQDRQFILSSKKLLLSDSGFYLCAWSVPGVSYEQYFGPGTRLTVT.